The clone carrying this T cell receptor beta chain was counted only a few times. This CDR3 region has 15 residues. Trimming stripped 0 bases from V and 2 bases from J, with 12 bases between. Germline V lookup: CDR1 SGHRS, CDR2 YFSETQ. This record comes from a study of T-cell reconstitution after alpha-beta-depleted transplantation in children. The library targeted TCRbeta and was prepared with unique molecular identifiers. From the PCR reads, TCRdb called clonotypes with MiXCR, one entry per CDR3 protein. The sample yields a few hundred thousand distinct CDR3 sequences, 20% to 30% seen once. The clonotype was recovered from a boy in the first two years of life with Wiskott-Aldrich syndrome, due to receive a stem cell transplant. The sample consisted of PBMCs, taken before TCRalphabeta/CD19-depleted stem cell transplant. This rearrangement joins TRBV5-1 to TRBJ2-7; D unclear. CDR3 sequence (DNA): TGCGCCAGCAGCTTGGAGTTGCCAGGCGCCTACGAGCAGTACTTC. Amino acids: CASSLELPGAYEQYF.